This TCR beta chain was identified in a study of T cell responses to AZD1222 COVID-19 vaccine (dated by TCRdb to 2020 to 2023). Concerning the study at large: A total of 230 to 250 trial participants underwent TCR sequencing, of whom about 210 had received two doses of AZD1222 and around 26 had received two doses of the MenACWY control vaccine. Trial participants were enrolled by age into 18-55, 56-69 and 70-plus year subgroups, with about 150, 28 and 57 TCR-sequenced participants respectively.

The sample's time point label is to be understood as: about 28 days (+/-7) after the second vaccine dose. AZD1222 recipients whose second dose came at about 4 weeks and those whose second dose came at about 12 weeks were combined into one group, since spike-specific TCR depth and breadth did not differ between the two schedules. Vaccinee samples came from UK trials COV001 and COV002, including a single-blind randomized controlled phase 2/3 trial of AZD1222 (ChAdOx1 nCoV-19) in healthy adults. For TCRbeta chain sequencing, PBMC samples were collected from trial participants at day 0 and at day 28 after the second dose. The CDR3 regions of human TCRbeta chains were analyzed by immunosequencing. The source study handled its data this way. TCRs in the repertoires were matched against a reference library of SARS-CoV-2-specific TCRs that had been generated with the MIRA antigen-specificity platform. Breadth meant the fraction of unique TCRs that were SARS-CoV-2-associated, whereas depth meant the fraction of total T cells that were SARS-CoV-2-associated. Using the MIRA data, each spike-specific TCR was assigned both to the spike region to which the TCR was reactive and to a CD4 or CD8 class. Log10-transformed breadth and depth values were compared by one-way ANOVA with Sidak's multiple comparisons tests. Here the immuneACCESS table is served through TCRdb, limited to in-frame sequences with V and J called. Missing clones are a known gap in these copies; in checked studies unresolved V genes cover under half, and the rest lacks a known reason. V and J calls and clone size are copied from that table; D and trimming were computed from the DNA. The sample records about 54,000 clones, 80% to 90% of which are singletons. The ten largest account for around 7% of the sample.

The germline V gene encodes CDR1 MNHNY and CDR2 SVGAGI (reference sequence). V drops 5 bases and J drops 2 bases, leaving 10 bases in between. The CDR3, cysteine through phenylalanine, is 15 amino acids long. Only the CDR3 region is kept as DNA, spanning 45 bases read in frame from base 1. Remarks on this clone: The specificity of this receptor is unknown. One base away there is no much larger clone; base qualities are not given.

Study-wide findings and limitations: Participants were mostly white British and included more females than males, and it was suggested by the authors that clonal diversity may have been underestimated. The whole spike protein was spanned by vaccine-associated CD4 TCRs, and dominant responses were seen in regions 160-218 and 743-854. Conclusions about previously exposed vaccinees were limited because only six AZD1222 recipients were SARS-CoV-2 seropositive at baseline. Epitopes outside the regions mutated in the B.1.351 and B.1.1.7 variants were reportedly recognized by nearly half of the unique spike-specific TCRs. In the small 56-69-year group, the increase in depth fell short of significance, most likely because of low power. Spike-specific TCR breadth and depth rose significantly after two AZD1222 doses compared with day 0 and with MenACWY recipients. No day 14 peak-response samples were available, so repertoires were characterized only after the peak T cell response.

The source was peripheral blood, collected 28 days after the second AZD1222 dose. The chain links TRBV6-6 with TRBJ2-6, with a weak D call of TRBD1 (5 bases match). The clonotype originates from an adult who received the AZD1222 COVID-19 vaccine. CDR3 reads: CASSPRVTGANVLTF. The DNA reads TGTGCCAGCAGTCCCAGGGTTACTGGGGCCAACGTCCTGACTTTC.